A selection of T cell receptor beta chains follows, all from one sample in a study of cytomegalovirus exposure and HLA in healthy donors. The table came from immunoSEQ multiplex PCR; TCRdb's copy has only in-frame clones and leaves some out. The repertoire holds some 100,000 clones, with about 70% as singletons. The specimen sequenced was PBMCs. The receptors derive from a woman aged 65 to 85 in good health and CMV-seropositive. CDR3s include the opening cysteine and the closing phenylalanine or tryptophan. The D gene is left open where the match is weak. Rows may omit the clone size; those that give it use once, few, many or a size class.

j_call: TRBJ2-3; clone_size: .; d_call: .; v_call: TRBV6-5; cdr3_nt: TGTGCCAGCAGTTACTCGAGTTTCGGCACAGATACGCAGTATTTT; cdr3_aa: CASSYSSFGTDTQYF
j_call: TRBJ2-2; clone_size: .; d_call: .; v_call: TRBV7-9; cdr3_nt: TGTGCCAGCAGCTCACAACGGACGGGGGTCACCGGGGAGCTGTTTTTT; cdr3_aa: CASSSQRTGVTGELFF
j_call: TRBJ2-7; clone_size: .; d_call: .; v_call: TRBV6-1; cdr3_nt: TGTGCCAGCAGTGAAGGGGCAGGGGAGGGGTTC; cdr3_aa: CASSEGAGEGF
j_call: TRBJ2-1; clone_size: .; d_call: .; v_call: TRBV28; cdr3_nt: TGTGCCAGCACCCCCAGCGACCGGGCCTACAATGAGCAGTTCTTC; cdr3_aa: CASTPSDRAYNEQFF
j_call: TRBJ1-3; clone_size: .; d_call: .; v_call: TRBV4-1; cdr3_nt: TGCGCCAGCAGCCACGGACACCTCTCTGGAAACACCATATATTTT; cdr3_aa: CASSHGHLSGNTIYF
j_call: TRBJ1-5; clone_size: .; d_call: .; v_call: TRBV19; cdr3_nt: TGTGCCAGTAGTATAGGCAATGAGGCAGGGCAACAGCCCCAGCATTTT; cdr3_aa: CASSIGNEAGQQPQHF
j_call: TRBJ2-7; clone_size: .; d_call: TRBD1; v_call: TRBV6-1; cdr3_nt: TGTGCCAGCAGTGAAGCGGACAGGGGGATTAGGTACGAGCAGTACTTC; cdr3_aa: CASSEADRGIRYEQYF
j_call: TRBJ2-7; clone_size: .; d_call: TRBD2; v_call: TRBV11-3; cdr3_nt: TGTGCCAGCAGCCCCGGGGTAGCGGGGAAATACGAGCAGTACTTC; cdr3_aa: CASSPGVAGKYEQYF
j_call: TRBJ2-5; clone_size: .; d_call: .; v_call: TRBV18; cdr3_nt: TGTGCCAGCTCACCACCCATGTTCCAAGAGACCCAGTACTTC; cdr3_aa: CASSPPMFQETQYF
j_call: TRBJ1-5; clone_size: .; d_call: .; v_call: TRBV18; cdr3_nt: TGTGCCAGCTCAGAGACAGAGGATCAGCCCCAGCATTTT; cdr3_aa: CASSETEDQPQHF
j_call: TRBJ1-1; clone_size: .; d_call: TRBD1; v_call: TRBV27; cdr3_nt: TGTGCCAGCAGTTACGGCGCGGCAGGGGGGAACACTGAAGCTTTCTTT; cdr3_aa: CASSYGAAGGNTEAFF
j_call: TRBJ1-1; clone_size: .; d_call: TRBD1; v_call: TRBV5-1; cdr3_nt: TGCGCCAGCTCACAGACAGGGTCGAACACTGAAGCTTTCTTT; cdr3_aa: CASSQTGSNTEAFF
j_call: TRBJ2-5; clone_size: few; d_call: TRBD2; v_call: TRBV5-5; cdr3_nt: TGTGCCAGTAGCCGGGAACCGAGCCTAGCGGGGGGAGATTACTTC; cdr3_aa: CASSREPSLAGGDYF
j_call: TRBJ1-2; clone_size: few; d_call: .; v_call: TRBV4-1; cdr3_nt: TGCGCCAGCAGCCAAGAGATACAGTCTTATGGCTACACCTTC; cdr3_aa: CASSQEIQSYGYTF
j_call: TRBJ2-2; clone_size: .; d_call: .; v_call: TRBV29-1; cdr3_nt: TGCAGCGTTGATGTCAGGAACACCGGGGAGCTGTTTTTT; cdr3_aa: CSVDVRNTGELFF
j_call: TRBJ2-3; clone_size: .; d_call: TRBD2; v_call: TRBV5-1; cdr3_nt: TGCGCCAGCAGCTTGAGGCGGGGGGGCACAGATACGCAGTATTTT; cdr3_aa: CASSLRRGGTDTQYF